Each of the 27 T cell receptor beta chains below was sequenced from the same sample in a study of regulatory T cells in long-lasting Graves disease. Time point given: newly diagnosed GD, antithyroid drugs for less than 3 months. PBMC-derived RNA was used for the TCR library. In building TCR beta libraries, iRepertoire HTBI primers were used together with Arm-PCR of CDR3 regions. MiXCR, applied by TCRdb to the multiplex PCR reads, yields one record per CDR3 protein. The table shows 400,000 to 500,000 distinct CDR3 sequences, with over 15% occurring only once. This sample was also put to use in a study of T cells in Graves' hyperthyroidism and ophthalmopathy.

The sequencing used peripheral blood mononuclear cells (PBMCs), collected at new diagnosis, from a patient treated with antithyroid drugs. The origin of the receptors is a young woman with Graves disease.

This clonotype was observed a few times. The chain carries TRBV6-5 and TRBJ2-7; D tentatively reads TRBD1 or TRBD2 (5 bases each). Per the germline V gene, CDR1 is MNHEY and CDR2 is SVGAGI. The CDR3 consists of 14 residues. Trimming stripped 3 bases from V and 7 bases from J, with 16 bases between. The CDR3 is CASSYNVGGGEQYF. CDR3 DNA sequence: TGTGCCAGCAGTTATAACGTGGGTGGGGGAGAGCAGTACTTC.

This chain links TRBV5-5 with TRBJ2-1; TRBD2 agrees at 10 bases. Germline trimming cut 1 base from V and 4 bases from J; bases unmatched to any gene: 14. Germline CDR1 reads SGHKS; CDR2 reads YYEKEE (reference sequence). CDR3 size: 19 residues. CDR3 nucleotides: TGTGCCAGCAGCTTGAGAGCGGGAGGGGGCCTCGCTATATACAATGAGCAGTTCTTC. Translated, it gives CASSLRAGGGLAIYNEQFF.

This clonotype has ten or more counts. V gene TRBV7-9 combines with J gene TRBJ2-1; 11 nucleotides agree with TRBD2. V dropped 4 bases and J dropped 2; count of bases not matched to a gene: 7. The CDR3 length is 17 residues. Germline V CDR1 and CDR2: SEHNR, FQNEAQ (reference sequence). This CDR3 is CASSSLRLAGPYNEQFF. As DNA, the CDR3 is TGTGCCAGCAGCTCCCTTCGACTAGCGGGACCCTACAATGAGCAGTTCTTC.

This clonotype was picked up many times. The rearrangement links TRBV28 to TRBJ1-2, with D hard to call. The V and J ends lost 5 bases and 4 bases respectively, with 14 bases between them. In germline, CDR1 is MDHEN, CDR2 SYDVKM. This CDR3 is 14 amino acids long. CDR3 coding DNA: TGTGCCAGCAGTCCTGGGAGACGGGGCTATGGCTACACCTTC. Translating gives CASSPGRRGYGYTF.

This clonotype occurred a few times. This may arise from a read error, as a much more abundant clone is one base away. This chain joins TRBV30 and TRBJ2-7, with TRBD2 matching over 8 bases. The junction had 5 bases not matched to a gene; V was cut back by 2 bases and J by 2 bases. The CDR3 sequence is 14 residues long. Germline V CDR1 and CDR2: GTSNPN, SVGIG (reference sequence). The CDR3 DNA reads TGTGCCTGGAGTCTAGGGGGACTAGCCTACGAGCAGTACTTC. It encodes CAWSLGGLAYEQYF.

This clonotype was detected a few times. The chain joins TRBV28 to TRBJ2-1; the match to TRBD1 covers 7 bases. Losses at the gene ends were 3 bases for V and 9 bases for J; bases not matched to a gene: 5. CDR3 length equals 13 residues. Germline CDR1 MDHEN, CDR2 SYDVKM. CDR3 sequence reads: CASSFRGRTEQFF. CDR3 DNA: TGTGCCAGCAGTTTTAGGGGGCGAACTGAGCAGTTCTTC. Full variable domain (missing parts from reference TRBV28 and TRBJ2-1): DVKVTQSSRYLVKRTGEKVFLECVQDMDHENMFWYRQDPGLGLRLIYFSYDVKMKEKGDIPEGYSVSREKKERFSLILESASTNQTSMYLCASSFRGRTEQFFGPGTRLTVL.

The sample holds many counts of this clonotype. The chain is built from TRBV6-4 and TRBJ2-2; D may be TRBD2 (6 bases). The CDR3 covers 14 residues. Germline values: CDR1 MRHNA, CDR2 SNTAGT. Trimming left V 5 bases short and J 4 bases short, with 11 bases between. The chain's CDR3 is CASSRGSFTGELFF. CDR3 in DNA: TGTGCCAGCAGTCGGGGGAGTTTCACCGGGGAGCTGTTTTTT.

This clonotype was observed at least ten times. V gene TRBV12-3 or TRBV12-4 combines with J gene TRBJ2-3; 10 nucleotides agree with TRBD2. The CDR3 is 14 amino acids. Trimming at V came to 2 bases and at J to 6 bases, leaving 2 bases not matched to a gene. This CDR3 is CASSLLAGVDTQYF. DNA for the CDR3: TGTGCCAGCAGTTTACTAGCGGGAGTGGATACGCAGTATTTT.

This clonotype has a handful of counts. The CDR3, as DNA: TGTGCCAGCAGCCCGGAGACAGCCTCTAATGAAAAACTGTTTTTT. Its translation is CASSPETASNEKLFF. This rearrangement joins TRBV2 to TRBJ1-4; weak D call: TRBD1 (5 bases). The V end was cut by 6 bases, the J end by 3 bases, with 14 bases between. Germline CDR1 and CDR2: SNHLY and FYNNEI. The CDR3 is 15 residues long.

This clonotype showed up just a few times. The V and J genes are TRBV11-2 and TRBJ2-2, with 7 bases identical to TRBD2. V lost 6 bases, J lost 6 bases, and 7 bases stayed unmatched. CDR3 length equals 14 residues. Germline CDR1 reads SGHAT; CDR2 reads FQNNGV. DNA of the CDR3: TGTGCCAGCAGGCGCGGACTAGGAGCCGGGGAGCTGTTTTTT. Translating it yields CASRRGLGAGELFF.

There are many counts of this clonotype. The rearrangement uses TRBV27 and TRBJ1-5, with a possible D match to TRBD1 (6 bases). Germline loops: CDR1 MNHEY, CDR2 SMNVEV (reference sequence). The ends were cut back, 7 bases at V and 1 base at J, with 17 bases in the middle. This CDR3 has 16 residues. CDR3: CASTQSGTHSNQPQHF. The CDR3 bases are TGTGCCAGCACCCAATCCGGGACACACAGCAATCAGCCCCAGCATTTT.

This clonotype was counted many times. The gene calls are TRBV11-2 and TRBJ1-1, with no clear D. The CDR3 length is 16 residues. V was pared by 2 bases and J by 0 bases, with 13 bases between. Germline V gene lookup returns CDR1 SGHAT and CDR2 FQNNGV. In DNA form, the CDR3 reads TGTGCCAGCAGCTTAATGACGGGAGGCCTGAACACTGAAGCTTTCTTT. Translating it yields CASSLMTGGLNTEAFF.

The V gene is TRBV5-1, the J gene TRBJ1-4; 8 nucleotides line up with TRBD1. The ends lost 4 bases at V and 6 bases at J; junction bases unmatched: 5. Germline V CDR1 and CDR2: SGHRS, YFSETQ. The CDR3 is made up of 14 amino acids. CDR3 region: CASSDGQGYEKLFF. Written as DNA, the CDR3 is TGCGCCAGCAGCGACGGACAGGGATATGAAAAACTGTTTTTT.

This clonotype appeared a few times. CDR3 nucleotides: TGTGCCAGCCGCAGTGAAATCGGGAGGGGTATGGACACCGGGGAGCTGTTTTTT. Translated, it gives CASRSEIGRGMDTGELFF. This chain connects TRBV6-1 to TRBJ2-2, with 8 bases lining up with TRBD2. Trimming removed 8 bases from V and 3 bases from J; junction bases left unmatched: 17. From germline, CDR1 is MNHNS and CDR2 SASEGT. This CDR3 spans 18 amino acids.

This clonotype was recorded many times. The CDR3 region has the DNA TGTGCCAGCAGGGGAACTGGTACTAGCGGAATCCCCGGGGAGCTGTTTTTT. It encodes CASRGTGTSGIPGELFF. This chain connects TRBV2 to TRBJ2-2, with 8 bases aligning to TRBD2. The V gene end was trimmed by 6 bases and the J gene end by 6 bases; junction bases not matched to a gene: 15. Germline CDR1 reads SNHLY; CDR2 reads FYNNEI. The CDR3 loop spans 17 amino acids.

This clonotype was detected many times. The CDR3 DNA is TGCGCCAGCAGCCAAGATCTCCCCGGACTCGGAGGTAGCTACGAGCAGTACTTC. Encoded protein: CASSQDLPGLGGSYEQYF. This chain joins TRBV4-1 and TRBJ2-7, with D perhaps TRBD2 (5 bases). V lost 0 bases to trimming and J lost 3 bases, with 21 bases between them. Germline V gene data show CDR1 as MGHRA and CDR2 as YSYEKL. CDR3 length: 18 residues.

As to this clonotype: A single base separates this from a much larger clone, so it may be a read error. The chain couples TRBV3-1 to TRBJ1-2; D possibly corresponds to TRBD1 (6 bases). In germline, CDR1 is LGHDT, CDR2 YNNKEL (reference sequence). This CDR3 has 13 residues. The CDR3 loop is CAISHRDMNGYTF. CDR3 in DNA: TGTGCCATCAGCCACCGGGACATGAATGGCTACACCTTC.

The CDR3 loop reads CASSPTPTGAQDTQYF. In nucleotides, the CDR3 is TGTGCCAGCAGCCCGACCCCGACAGGGGCTCAAGATACGCAGTATTTT. The chain employs TRBV9 and TRBJ2-3, with TRBD1 matching over 8 bases. The CDR3 loop spans 16 amino acids. From germline, CDR1 is SGDLS and CDR2 YYNGEE. J was trimmed by 5 bases and V by 4 bases; bases with no gene match: 12.

The chain uses TRBV9 and TRBJ2-1, with D possibly matching TRBD1 (6 bases). This CDR3 is 15 amino acids long. V lost 0 bases and J lost 3, with 10 bases in between. Germline V gene lookup returns CDR1 SGDLS and CDR2 YYNGEE. The CDR3 DNA sequence: TGTGCCAGCAGCGTAGAGACAGGTCTCTACAATGAGCAGTTCTTC. Translated: CASSVETGLYNEQFF.

This clonotype showed up just a few times. The chain is built from TRBV19 and TRBJ1-6, with 8 bases fitting TRBD1. CDR3 length: 16 amino acids. Germline loops: CDR1 LNHDA, CDR2 SQIVND (reference sequence). J was trimmed by 10 bases and V by 4 bases; bases with no gene match: 12. CDR3 amino acids: CASSTDWTGQKSPLHF. The CDR3 DNA sequence: TGTGCCAGTAGTACCGACTGGACAGGGCAGAAGTCACCCCTCCACTTT.

This rearrangement joins TRBV3-1 to TRBJ2-3; tentatively, D is TRBD2 (5 bases). In germline, CDR1 is LGHDT, CDR2 YNNKEL (reference sequence). The ends were cut back, 2 bases at V and 1 base at J, with 16 bases in the middle. The CDR3 has 17 amino acids. The chain's CDR3 is CASSQNPSLTGTDTQYF. CDR3 nucleotide sequence: TGTGCCAGCAGCCAAAATCCTAGCCTAACTGGCACAGATACGCAGTATTTT.

The V and J genes are TRBV7-9 and TRBJ1-5; 8 bases fit TRBD1. V gave up 5 bases and J gave up 5 bases; unmatched junction bases: 2. This CDR3 region has 13 residues. Germline CDR1 reads SEHNR; CDR2 reads FQNEAQ (reference sequence). In DNA form, the CDR3 reads TGTGCCAGCAGCGTACAGGGGGATCAGCCCCAGCATTTT. Encoded protein: CASSVQGDQPQHF.

This clonotype was observed many times. The genes are TRBV24-1 and TRBJ2-1, with D tentatively TRBD1 (5 bases). V gave up 4 bases and J gave up 6 bases, with 18 bases separating them. Germline V lookup: CDR1 KGHDR, CDR2 SFDVKD. This CDR3 region has 16 residues. CDR3 sequence (DNA): TGTGCCACCAGTGACCCCGACAGTCGCTCGGTCAATGAGCAGTTCTTC. It is translated as CATSDPDSRSVNEQFF.

This clonotype was seen at least ten times. The V call is TRBV7-2, the J call TRBJ2-1; no clear D. This CDR3 has 16 residues. Trimming stripped 0 bases from V and 11 bases from J, with 20 bases between. The germline V gene encodes CDR1 SGHTA and CDR2 FQGNSA. Here the CDR3 reads CASSLAWRNHPSQQFF. CDR3 nucleotides: TGTGCCAGCAGCTTAGCCTGGCGGAATCACCCGAGTCAGCAGTTCTTC.

This clonotype was found many times. The rearrangement uses TRBV28 and TRBJ2-7, with D unresolved. The CDR3 contains 10 residues. From germline, CDR1 is MDHEN and CDR2 SYDVKM. The V and J ends lost 6 bases and 4 bases respectively, with 4 bases between them. The CDR3 sequence is CASSRYEQYF. The CDR3 DNA reads as TGTGCCAGCAGCCGATACGAGCAGTACTTC.

The V gene is TRBV10-3, the J gene TRBJ1-2, with 7 bases lining up with TRBD1. The CDR3 has 13 amino acids. V lost 4 bases, J lost 7 bases, and 6 bases stayed unmatched. CDR1 and CDR2 (germline): ENHRY, SYGVKD. The CDR3 DNA follows: TGTGCCATCAGTGGAGGGGGCCGGGGTGGCTACACCTTC. Its translation: CAISGGGRGGYTF.

This clonotype was seen ten or more times. The chain uses TRBV6-2 or TRBV6-3 and TRBJ2-1; TRBD2 agrees at 10 bases. Losses at the gene ends were 2 bases for V and 6 bases for J; bases not matched to a gene: 1. The CDR3 has 14 amino acids. Germline assignment: CDR1 MNHEY and CDR2 SVGEGT. The DNA of the CDR3 is TGTGCCAGCAGTTACGTAGCGGGAGGCAATGAGCAGTTCTTC. This translates into CASSYVAGGNEQFF.